Listed below are T cell receptor beta chains from one sample, sequenced in a study of T cell changes during pregnancy in multiple sclerosis. Generated by immunoSEQ multiplex PCR, the TCRdb table keeps only in-frame clones and is missing some. Of tens of thousands of clones detected, around 92% appear once; the ten largest clones hold approximately 2.2%. The starting material was peripheral blood, obtained after pregnancy. The receptors shown here come from a female donor with multiple sclerosis, enrolled in a pregnancy study. Both conserved end residues are part of each CDR3. A D gene is named only where the DNA matches it firmly.

D gene | J gene | V gene | CDR3 protein | CDR3 DNA
TRBD1 | TRBJ1-5 | TRBV6-5 | CASSWTTGPNQPQHF | TGTGCCAGCAGCTGGACGACAGGGCCGAATCAGCCCCAGCATTTT
TRBD2 | TRBJ2-5 | TRBV18 | CASSPLLISGGHTRQETQYF | TGTGCCAGCTCACCGCTATTGATTAGCGGGGGGCACACGCGACAAGAGACCCAGTACTTC
. | TRBJ1-4 | TRBV30 | CAWSLTRSNEKLFF | TGTGCCTGGAGCCTGACAAGGTCCAATGAAAAACTGTTTTTT
. | TRBJ2-7 | TRBV19 | CASSTRTGLVYEQYF | TGTGCCAGTAGTACCCGGACTGGCTTGGTTTACGAGCAGTACTTC
TRBD2 | TRBJ2-7 | TRBV6-5 | CASSPSGVTSYEQYF | TGTGCCAGCAGTCCTAGCGGAGTTACCTCCTACGAGCAGTACTTC
. | TRBJ2-7 | TRBV6-6 | CASSFDGVYEQYF | TGTGCCAGCAGTTTTGACGGGGTCTACGAGCAGTACTTC
. | TRBJ2-5 | TRBV7-2 | CASSYNTKETQYF | TGTGCCAGCAGCTACAATACCAAAGAGACCCAGTACTTC
TRBD1 | TRBJ1-1 | TRBV6-1 | CASSQGQKNTEAFF | TGTGCCAGCAGCCAGGGACAGAAGAACACTGAAGCTTTCTTT
. | TRBJ2-4 | TRBV19 | CASSIDGGNTKNIQYF | TGTGCCAGTAGTATAGATGGAGGGAATACCAAAAACATTCAGTACTTC
TRBD2 | TRBJ2-7 | TRBV15 | CATSEPAGARGQYF | TGTGCCACCTCCGAACCAGCGGGAGCGAGGGGGCAGTACTTC
. | TRBJ1-1 | TRBV6-1 | CASGRGGETEAFF | TGTGCCAGCGGCCGCGGGGGGGAGACTGAAGCTTTCTTT
TRBD2 | TRBJ2-5 | TRBV29-1 | CSALAGRLTETQYF | TGCAGCGCACTAGCGGGGAGATTGACCGAGACCCAGTACTTC
. | TRBJ2-3 | TRBV7-3 | CASSLRGQSTDTQYF | TGTGCCAGCAGCTTAAGAGGACAGAGCACAGATACGCAGTATTTT
TRBD1 | TRBJ1-2 | TRBV5-4 | CASKTGDNYGYTF | TGTGCCAGCAAGACAGGGGATAACTATGGCTACACCTTC
TRBD1 | TRBJ1-2 | TRBV7-9 | CATAGTGGLSGYGYTF | TGTGCCACCGCCGGGACAGGGGGCCTGTCTGGCTATGGCTACACCTTC
. | TRBJ1-5 | TRBV30 | CAWSETGNQPQHF | TGTGCCTGGAGTGAAACAGGGAATCAGCCCCAGCATTTT